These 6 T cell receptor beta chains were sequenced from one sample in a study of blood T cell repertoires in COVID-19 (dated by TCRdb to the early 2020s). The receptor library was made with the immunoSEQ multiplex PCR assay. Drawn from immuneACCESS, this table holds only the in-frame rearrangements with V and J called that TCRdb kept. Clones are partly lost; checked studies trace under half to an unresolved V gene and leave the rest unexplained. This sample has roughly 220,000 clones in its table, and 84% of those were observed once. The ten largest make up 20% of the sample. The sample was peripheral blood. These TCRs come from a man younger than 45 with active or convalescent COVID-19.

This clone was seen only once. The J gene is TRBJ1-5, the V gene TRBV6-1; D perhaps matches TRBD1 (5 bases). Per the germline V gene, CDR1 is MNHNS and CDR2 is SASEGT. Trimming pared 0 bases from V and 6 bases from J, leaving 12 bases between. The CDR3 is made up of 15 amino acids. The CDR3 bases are TGTGCCAGCAGTGAAGCTCGGCAGGGTAGTCAGCCCCAGCATTTT. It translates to CASSEARQGSQPQHF.

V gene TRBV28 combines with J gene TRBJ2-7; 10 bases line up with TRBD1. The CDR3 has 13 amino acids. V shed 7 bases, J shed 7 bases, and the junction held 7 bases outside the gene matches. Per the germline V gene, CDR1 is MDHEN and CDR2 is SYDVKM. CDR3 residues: CASIGQGVREQYF. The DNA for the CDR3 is TGTGCCAGCATCGGACAGGGGGTGAGGGAGCAGTACTTC.

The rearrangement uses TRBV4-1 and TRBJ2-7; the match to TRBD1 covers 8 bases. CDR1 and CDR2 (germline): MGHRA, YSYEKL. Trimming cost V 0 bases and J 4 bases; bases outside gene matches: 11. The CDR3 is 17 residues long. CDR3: CASSQELGAGGGYEQYF. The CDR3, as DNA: TGCGCCAGCAGCCAAGAACTTGGGGCAGGGGGCGGGTACGAGCAGTACTTC.

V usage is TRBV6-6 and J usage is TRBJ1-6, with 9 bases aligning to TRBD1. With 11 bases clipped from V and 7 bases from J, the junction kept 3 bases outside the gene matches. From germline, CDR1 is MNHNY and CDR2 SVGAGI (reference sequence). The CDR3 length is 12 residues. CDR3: CASGTGNSPLHF. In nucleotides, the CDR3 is TGTGCCTCCGGGACAGGGAATTCACCCCTCCACTTT.

The CDR3 spells CASSPKGTSDSYEQYF. The CDR3 bases are TGTGCCAGCAGCCCTAAAGGGACTAGCGACTCCTACGAGCAGTACTTC. V and J are TRBV7-9 and TRBJ2-7; 10 bases align to TRBD2. Germline V gene data show CDR1 as SEHNR and CDR2 as FQNEAQ (reference sequence). This CDR3 has 16 residues. V trimming: 5 bases; J trimming: 0 bases; junction bases outside the gene matches: 7.

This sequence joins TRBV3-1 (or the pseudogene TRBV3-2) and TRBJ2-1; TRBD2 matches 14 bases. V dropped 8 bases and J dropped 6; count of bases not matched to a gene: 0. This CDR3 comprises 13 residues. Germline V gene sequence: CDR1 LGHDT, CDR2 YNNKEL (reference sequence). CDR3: CASGTSGGNEQFF. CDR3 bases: TGTGCCAGCGGGACTAGCGGGGGCAATGAGCAGTTCTTC.